The clone carrying this TCR beta chain qualifies as medium-sized. The antigen is undetermined. The sample belongs to a study of molecular identifiers for immune sequencing clone quantification. Background on the study: RNA, taken in replicates from approximately 20,000 or 98,000 naive CD8 cells, was split five ways, with four sequenced. The study, taken as a whole, reports: Detecting spiked Jurkat TCR RNA from one cell among about a million naive cells was reportedly possible.

Germline CDR1 LGHNA, CDR2 YSLEER. V dropped 2 bases and J dropped 2; count of bases not matched to a gene: 7. CDR3 length equals 16 residues. With listed TCR primers and previously described methods, bulk TCR libraries were prepared. TCRdb called the PCR reads again in MiXCR, with one record for every CDR3 protein. Of 20,000 to 30,000 distinct CDR3 sequences listed, about 15% were seen once; the top ten hold around 1%. The sorting of naive CD8 T cells used the CD8+CD4-CCR7+CD45RA+ phenotype. The chain is built from TRBV4-3 and TRBJ2-3, with TRBD1 matching 7 bases. Specimen: naive CD8+ T cells from blood, with Jurkat cell RNA spiked in. This sample's subset: FACS-sorted CD8+CD4-CCR7+CD45RA+ naive T cells. This TCR came from a human donor in good health. Some libraries in this study had Jurkat cell RNA spiked in. CDR3 sequence: CASSQTTGTVTDTQYF. Here the CDR3 DNA reads TGCGCCAGCAGCCAAACGACCGGGACAGTCACAGATACGCAGTATTTT.